A single T cell receptor beta chain is shown here with its context. No cognate antigen has been identified for it. One base away there is no much larger clone; base qualities are not given. The data originate from a study of blood T cell repertoires in COVID-19 (dated by TCRdb to about 2020). Concerning the study at large: The collaborator samples originated in the United States, Italy and Spain and spanned the acute and convalescent phases of COVID-19. The material from the prospective study consisted of cDNA or gDNA derived from T cells, B-cell-depleted T cells, or PBMCs. HLA class I and class II types, where available, came from metadata supplied by the sample provider rather than from assay-based typing. Deeply sampled blood TCRbeta repertoires from subjects exposed to, actively infected with, or recovered from COVID-19 were included in the dataset. Sample metadata almost always included a de-identified subject ID, COVID-19 status, age in years and sex. The repertoires were released in a freely available public database meant as a resource for research on the immune response to SARS-CoV-2. The samples were drawn from two sources: the first 160 participants of the ongoing ImmuneRACE study, and 1,000 to 1,500 subjects contributed by 6 global collaborators.

The immunoSEQ Assay, a bias-controlled multiplex PCR, was used to amplify TCRbeta CDR3 regions from genomic DNA. The authors' pipeline ran thus. Nucleated cell counts per sample were estimated from amplification of reference gene primers within the assay. To quantify the absolute abundance of each unique TCRbeta CDR3 rearrangement, sequence reads were collapsed and filtered. For each sample, productive Simpson clonality was calculated as the square root of Simpson's diversity index across productive rearrangements. The table comes from immuneACCESS by way of TCRdb, which keeps in-frame sequences with V and J called. Part of the clones is missing from these tables; in studies checked, under half for an unresolved V gene and the rest for unknown reasons. V and J calls and clone size are those listed in that table; D and trimming were worked out from the DNA. Here the sample has roughly 200,000 clones; 65% to 85% occur a single time. In total, the top ten clones hold 6.5% to 9% of the sample.

The investigation overall reported the following: The quantity of clinical and demographic metadata differed by source and by participant and was supplied without curation.

In Seattle, one collaborating source enrolled patients while the infection was active and tracked those patients longitudinally over the course of disease. The collaborating institutions used their own protocols to collect whole blood in K2EDTA tubes. For TCRbeta analysis, collaborator samples were shipped as frozen whole blood, as isolated PBMCs, or as DNA extracted from either sample type. The sequenced material came from peripheral blood. The receptor's source is a woman aged 40-49 years with COVID-19, enrolled during active disease.

This receptor has the CDR3 CASSFRGHLGDTEAFF. The sequenced DNA: TGTGCCAGCAGTTTCCGAGGACACCTAGGGGACACTGAAGCTTTCTTT. The chain is assembled from TRBV6-6 and TRBJ1-1; the D segment could be TRBD1, given 5 matching bases. Between the V and J ends, shortened by 4 bases and 3 bases respectively, the junction contains 18 bases. CDR1 is given as MNHNY and CDR2 as SVGAGI, both from the germline V gene (reference sequence). Inclusive of the bounding cysteine and phenylalanine, the CDR3 is 16 residues long. Only the CDR3 part of the read is kept: 48 bases, read in frame from the first base.